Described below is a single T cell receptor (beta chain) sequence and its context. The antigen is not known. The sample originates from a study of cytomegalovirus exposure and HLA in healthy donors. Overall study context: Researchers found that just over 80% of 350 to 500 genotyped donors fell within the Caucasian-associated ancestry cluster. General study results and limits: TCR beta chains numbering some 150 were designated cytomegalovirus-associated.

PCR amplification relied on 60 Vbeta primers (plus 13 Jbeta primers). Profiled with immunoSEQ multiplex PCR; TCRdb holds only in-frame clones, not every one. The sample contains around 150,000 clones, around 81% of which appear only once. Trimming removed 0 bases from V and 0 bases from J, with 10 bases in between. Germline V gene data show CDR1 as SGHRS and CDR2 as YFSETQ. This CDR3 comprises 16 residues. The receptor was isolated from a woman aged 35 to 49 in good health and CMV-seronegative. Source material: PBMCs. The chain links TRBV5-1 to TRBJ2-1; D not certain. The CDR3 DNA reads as TGCGCCAGCAGCTTGGATTTGGGCAGCTCCTACAATGAGCAGTTCTTC. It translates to CASSLDLGSSYNEQFF.